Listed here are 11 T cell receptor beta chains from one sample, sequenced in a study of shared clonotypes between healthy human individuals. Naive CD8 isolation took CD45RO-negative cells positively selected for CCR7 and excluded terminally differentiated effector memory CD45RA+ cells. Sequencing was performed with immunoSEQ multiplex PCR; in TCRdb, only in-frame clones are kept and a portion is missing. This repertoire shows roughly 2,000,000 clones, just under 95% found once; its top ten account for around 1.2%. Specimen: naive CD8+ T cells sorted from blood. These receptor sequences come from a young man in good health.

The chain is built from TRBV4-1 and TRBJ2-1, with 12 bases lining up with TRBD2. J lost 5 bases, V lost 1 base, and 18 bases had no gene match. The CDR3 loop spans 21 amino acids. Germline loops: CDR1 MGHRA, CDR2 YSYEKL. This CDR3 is CASSQGSEEASGREKNNEQFF. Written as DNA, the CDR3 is TGCGCCAGCAGCCAAGGATCAGAGGAGGCTAGCGGGAGGGAGAAGAACAATGAGCAGTTCTTC.

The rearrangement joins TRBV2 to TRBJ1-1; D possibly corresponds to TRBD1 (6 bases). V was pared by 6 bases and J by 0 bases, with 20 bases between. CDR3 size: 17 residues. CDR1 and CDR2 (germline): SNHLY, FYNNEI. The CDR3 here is CASSEPGGTPMNTEAFF. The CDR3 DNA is TGTGCCAGCAGCGAACCGGGGGGCACCCCAATGAACACTGAAGCTTTCTTT.

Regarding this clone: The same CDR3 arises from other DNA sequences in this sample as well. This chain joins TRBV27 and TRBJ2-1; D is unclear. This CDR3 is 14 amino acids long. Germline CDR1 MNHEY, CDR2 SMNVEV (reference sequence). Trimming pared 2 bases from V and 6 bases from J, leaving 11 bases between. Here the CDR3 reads CASSLMGAPNEQFF. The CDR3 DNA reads TGTGCCAGCAGTTTAATGGGCGCTCCCAATGAGCAGTTCTTC.

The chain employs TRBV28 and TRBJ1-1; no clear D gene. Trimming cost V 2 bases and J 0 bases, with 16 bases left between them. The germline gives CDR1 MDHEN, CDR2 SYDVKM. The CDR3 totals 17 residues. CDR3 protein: CASSLVGEGTMNTEAFF. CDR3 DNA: TGTGCCAGCAGTTTAGTCGGTGAGGGAACCATGAACACTGAAGCTTTCTTT.

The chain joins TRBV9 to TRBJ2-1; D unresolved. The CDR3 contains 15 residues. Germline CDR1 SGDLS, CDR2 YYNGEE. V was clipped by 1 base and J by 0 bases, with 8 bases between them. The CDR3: CASSVKLNSYNEQFF. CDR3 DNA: TGTGCCAGCAGCGTAAAGCTTAACTCCTACAATGAGCAGTTCTTC.

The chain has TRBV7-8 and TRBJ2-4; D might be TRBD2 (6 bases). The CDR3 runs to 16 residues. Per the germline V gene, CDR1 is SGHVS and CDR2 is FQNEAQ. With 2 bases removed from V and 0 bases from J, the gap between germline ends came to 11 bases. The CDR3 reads CASSLSRDSAKNIQYF. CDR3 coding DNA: TGTGCCAGCAGCTTATCTCGGGACTCAGCCAAAAACATTCAGTACTTC.

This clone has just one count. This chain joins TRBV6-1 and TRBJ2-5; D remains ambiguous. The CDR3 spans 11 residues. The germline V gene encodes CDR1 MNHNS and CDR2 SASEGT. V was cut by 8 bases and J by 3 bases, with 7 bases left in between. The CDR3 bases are TGTGCCAGCCCTGGGGAAGAGACCCAGTACTTC. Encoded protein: CASPGEETQYF.

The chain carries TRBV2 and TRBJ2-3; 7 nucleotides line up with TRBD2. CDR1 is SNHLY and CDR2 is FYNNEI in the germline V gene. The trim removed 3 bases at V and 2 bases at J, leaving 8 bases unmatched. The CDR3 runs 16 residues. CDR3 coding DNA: TGTGCCAGCAGTGAGGAGGCGGGGGTGAACACAGATACGCAGTATTTT. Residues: CASSEEAGVNTDTQYF. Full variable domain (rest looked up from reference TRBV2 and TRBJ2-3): EPEVTQTPSHQVTQMGQEVILRCVPISNHLYFYWYRQILGQKVEFLVSFYNNEISEKSEIFDDQFSVERPDGSNFTLKIRSTKLEDSAMYFCASSEEAGVNTDTQYFGPGTRLTVL.

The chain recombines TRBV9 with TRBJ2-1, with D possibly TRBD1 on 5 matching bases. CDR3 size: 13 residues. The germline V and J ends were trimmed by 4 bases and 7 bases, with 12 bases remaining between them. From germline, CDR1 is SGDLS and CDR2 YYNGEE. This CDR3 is CASSPTTENEQFF. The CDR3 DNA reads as TGTGCCAGCAGCCCAACGACAGAAAATGAGCAGTTCTTC.

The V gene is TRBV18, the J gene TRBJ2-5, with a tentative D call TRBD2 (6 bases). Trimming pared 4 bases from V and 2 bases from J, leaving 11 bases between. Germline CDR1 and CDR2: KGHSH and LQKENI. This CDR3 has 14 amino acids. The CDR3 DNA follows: TGTGCCAGCTCACTATCAGGGACTCAAGAGACCCAGTACTTC. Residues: CASSLSGTQETQYF.

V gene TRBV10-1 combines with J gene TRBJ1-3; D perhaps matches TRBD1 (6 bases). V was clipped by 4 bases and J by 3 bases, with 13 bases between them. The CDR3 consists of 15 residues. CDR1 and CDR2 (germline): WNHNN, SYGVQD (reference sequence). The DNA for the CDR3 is TGCGCCAGCAGTGCGTACAGGGCATATGGAAACACCATATATTTT. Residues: CASSAYRAYGNTIYF.